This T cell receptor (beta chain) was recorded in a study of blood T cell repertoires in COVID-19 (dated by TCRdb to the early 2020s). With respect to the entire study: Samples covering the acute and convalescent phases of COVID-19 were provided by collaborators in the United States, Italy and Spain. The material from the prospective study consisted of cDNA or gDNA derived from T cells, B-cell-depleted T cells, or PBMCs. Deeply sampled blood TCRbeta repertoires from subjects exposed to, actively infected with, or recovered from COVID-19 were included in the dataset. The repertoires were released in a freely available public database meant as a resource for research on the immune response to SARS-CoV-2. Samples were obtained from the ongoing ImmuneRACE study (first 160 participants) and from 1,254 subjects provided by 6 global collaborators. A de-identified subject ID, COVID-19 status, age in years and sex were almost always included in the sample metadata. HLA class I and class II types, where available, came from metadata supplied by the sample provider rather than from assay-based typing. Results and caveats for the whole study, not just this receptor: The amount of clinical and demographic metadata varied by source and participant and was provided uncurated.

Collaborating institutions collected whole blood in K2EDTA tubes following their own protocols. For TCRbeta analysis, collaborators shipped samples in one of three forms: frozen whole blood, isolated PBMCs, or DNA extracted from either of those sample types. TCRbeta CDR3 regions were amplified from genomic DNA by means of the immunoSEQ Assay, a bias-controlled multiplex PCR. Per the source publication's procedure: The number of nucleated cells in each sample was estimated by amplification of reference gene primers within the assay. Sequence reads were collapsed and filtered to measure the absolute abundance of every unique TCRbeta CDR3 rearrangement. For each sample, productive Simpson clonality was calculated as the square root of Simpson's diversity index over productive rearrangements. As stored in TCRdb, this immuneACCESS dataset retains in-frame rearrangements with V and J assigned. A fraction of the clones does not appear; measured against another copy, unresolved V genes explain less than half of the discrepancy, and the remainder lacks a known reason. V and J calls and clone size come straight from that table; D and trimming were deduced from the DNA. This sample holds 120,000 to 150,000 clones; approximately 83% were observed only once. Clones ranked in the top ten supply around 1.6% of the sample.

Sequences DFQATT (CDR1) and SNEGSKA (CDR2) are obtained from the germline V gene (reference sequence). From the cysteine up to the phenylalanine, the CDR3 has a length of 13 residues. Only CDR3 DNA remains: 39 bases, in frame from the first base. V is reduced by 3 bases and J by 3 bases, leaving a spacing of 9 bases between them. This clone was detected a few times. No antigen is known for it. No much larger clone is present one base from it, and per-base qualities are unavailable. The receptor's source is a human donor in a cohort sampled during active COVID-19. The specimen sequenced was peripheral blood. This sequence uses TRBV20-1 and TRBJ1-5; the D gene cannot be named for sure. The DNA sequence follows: TGCAGTGCTAGTAGGCAGGACAATCAGCCCCAGCATTTT. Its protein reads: CSASRQDNQPQHF.